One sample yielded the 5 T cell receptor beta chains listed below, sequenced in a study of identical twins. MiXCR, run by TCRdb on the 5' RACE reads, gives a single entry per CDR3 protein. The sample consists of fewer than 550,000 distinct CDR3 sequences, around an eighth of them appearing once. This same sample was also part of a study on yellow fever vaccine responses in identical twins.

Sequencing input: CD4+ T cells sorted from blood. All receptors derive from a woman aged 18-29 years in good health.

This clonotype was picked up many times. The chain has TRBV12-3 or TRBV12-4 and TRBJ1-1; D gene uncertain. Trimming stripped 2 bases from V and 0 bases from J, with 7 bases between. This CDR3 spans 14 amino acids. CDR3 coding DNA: TGTGCCAGCAGTTTACAGTTCATGAACACTGAAGCTTTCTTT. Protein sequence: CASSLQFMNTEAFF.

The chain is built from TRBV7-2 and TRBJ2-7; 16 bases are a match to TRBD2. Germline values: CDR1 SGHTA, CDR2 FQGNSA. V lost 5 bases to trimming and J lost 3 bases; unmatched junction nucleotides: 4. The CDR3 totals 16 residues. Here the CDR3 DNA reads TGTGCCAGCAGCGCCGGGACTAGCGGGGGGGGCTACGAGCAGTACTTC. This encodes CASSAGTSGGGYEQYF.

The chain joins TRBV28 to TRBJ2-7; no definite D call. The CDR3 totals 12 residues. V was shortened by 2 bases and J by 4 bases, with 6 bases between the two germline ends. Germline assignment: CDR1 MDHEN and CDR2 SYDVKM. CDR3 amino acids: CASSLRQYEQYF. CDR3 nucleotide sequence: TGTGCCAGCAGTTTACGGCAGTACGAGCAGTACTTC.

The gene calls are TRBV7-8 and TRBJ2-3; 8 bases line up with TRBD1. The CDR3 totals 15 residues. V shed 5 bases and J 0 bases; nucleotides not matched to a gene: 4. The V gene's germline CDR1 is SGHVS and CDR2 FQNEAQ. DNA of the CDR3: TGTGCCAGCAGCACAGACAGGGGAAGCACAGATACGCAGTATTTT. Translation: CASSTDRGSTDTQYF.

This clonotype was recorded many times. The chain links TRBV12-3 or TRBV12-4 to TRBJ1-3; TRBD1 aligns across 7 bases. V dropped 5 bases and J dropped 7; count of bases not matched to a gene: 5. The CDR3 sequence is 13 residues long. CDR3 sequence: CASSTIQGNTIYF. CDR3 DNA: TGTGCCAGCAGTACTATACAGGGGAACACCATATATTTT.